This entry lists 29 T cell receptor beta chains sequenced from one sample in a study of shared clonotypes between healthy human individuals. Produced via immunoSEQ multiplex PCR; TCRdb's table is partial and in-frame only. The top ten hold about 1.4% of the sample, which has about 1 million clones, roughly 80% seen once. Sequencing was done on a sample of memory CD4+ T cells sorted from blood. The subset: CD45RA-negative fraction. The receptor set was obtained from a man aged 18 to 29 in good health.

A single count supports this clone. CDR3 region: CAWSVGVSGNTIYF. The CDR3 coding sequence is TGTGCCTGGAGTGTAGGGGTCTCTGGAAACACCATATATTTT. This rearrangement joins TRBV30 to TRBJ1-3, with D tentatively TRBD1 (5 bases). Germline V gene lookup returns CDR1 GTSNPN and CDR2 SVGIG (reference sequence). The germline V and J ends were trimmed by 0 bases and 0 bases, with 6 bases remaining between them. The CDR3 runs 14 residues. Combining the CDR3 with reference TRBV30 and TRBJ1-3 gives the whole variable domain SQTIHQWPATLVQPVGSPLSLECTVEGTSNPNLYWYRQAAGRGLQLLFYSVGIGQISSEVPQNLSASRPQDRQFILSSKKLLLSDSGFYLCAWSVGVSGNTIYFGEGSWLTVV.

The CDR3 reads CASTSPGGGSSPLHF. In nucleotides, the CDR3 is TGTGCCAGCACCTCCCCCGGAGGGGGAAGTTCACCCCTCCACTTT. The chain uses TRBV28 and TRBJ1-6, with D possibly TRBD1 on 6 matching bases. CDR1 is MDHEN and CDR2 is SYDVKM in the germline V gene. V was pared by 7 bases and J by 9 bases, with 19 bases between. This CDR3 is built from 15 residues.

The gene calls are TRBV18 and TRBJ1-3; D remains unclear. Trimming removed 6 bases at V and 0 bases at J, with 15 bases between. The germline CDR1 and CDR2 sequences are KGHSH and LQKENI. This CDR3 is 16 amino acids long. CDR3 DNA: TGTGCCAGCTCGCTGAACGACGGAAGCTCTGGAAACACCATATATTTT. Residues: CASSLNDGSSGNTIYF.

The chain has TRBV6-1 and TRBJ2-5; D might be TRBD2 (7 bases). V lost 7 bases, J lost 5 bases, and 20 bases lay in between. Germline V CDR1 and CDR2: MNHNS, SASEGT. CDR3 length equals 15 residues. The CDR3 reads CASTVAYGGLETQYF. The CDR3, as DNA: TGTGCCAGCACTGTGGCGTACGGGGGGCTGGAGACCCAGTACTTC.

The chain is built from TRBV5-4 and TRBJ1-4; tentatively, D is TRBD1 (5 bases). Germline V gives CDR1 SGHNT, CDR2 YYREEE (reference sequence). The CDR3 has 15 residues. V was shortened by 2 bases and J by 4 bases, with 12 bases between the two germline ends. The CDR3 DNA reads TGTGCCAGCAGCTTAGGGGAGACCTTTAATGAAAAACTGTTTTTT. Translated: CASSLGETFNEKLFF.

The rearrangement joins TRBV27 to TRBJ1-1; D unclear. V was pared by 5 bases and J by 1 base, with 11 bases between. This CDR3 comprises 14 residues. The germline V gene encodes CDR1 MNHEY and CDR2 SMNVEV (reference sequence). The chain's CDR3 is CASSPFVGNTEAFF. CDR3 DNA sequence: TGTGCCAGCAGTCCCTTTGTTGGGAACACTGAAGCTTTCTTT.

The chain recombines TRBV27 with TRBJ1-5, with a weak D call TRBD1 (6 bases). The CDR3 length is 13 residues. V shed 2 bases and J shed 7 bases, with 9 bases lying between them. Germline assignment: CDR1 MNHEY and CDR2 SMNVEV (reference sequence). The CDR3 nucleotides read TGTGCCAGCAGTTTAGAACAGGGACAGCCCCAGCATTTT. This codes for CASSLEQGQPQHF.

This CDR3 reads CASSRGGINSPLHF. As DNA, the CDR3 is TGTGCCAGCAGCCGGGGCGGAATCAATTCACCCCTCCACTTT. The genes are TRBV9 and TRBJ1-6; TRBD1 is a possible D gene (5 bases). Trimming pared 4 bases from V and 7 bases from J, leaving 12 bases between. Germline CDR1 reads SGDLS; CDR2 reads YYNGEE. The CDR3 has 14 amino acids.

V is TRBV6-6 and J is TRBJ1-1; D possibly corresponds to TRBD1 (6 bases). Germline CDR1 reads MNHNY; CDR2 reads SVGAGI (reference sequence). V was pared by 7 bases and J by 7 bases, with 16 bases between. The CDR3 length is 13 residues. Here the CDR3 reads CASKARGGFEAFF. The CDR3 coding sequence is TGTGCCAGCAAAGCCCGCGGGGGCTTTGAAGCTTTCTTT.

On this clone: Other DNA sequences in this sample translate to the same CDR3. The rearrangement joins TRBV30 to TRBJ1-6; D gene uncertain. From germline, CDR1 is GTSNPN and CDR2 SVGIG (reference sequence). This CDR3 region has 15 residues. The V and J ends lost 3 bases and 0 bases respectively, with 9 bases between them. CDR3 in DNA: TGTGCCTGGAGGACGGGTAGCTCCTATAATTCACCCCTCCACTTT. Protein sequence: CAWRTGSSYNSPLHF.

The chain joins TRBV6-1 to TRBJ1-6, with a tentative D call TRBD1 (5 bases). The germline V and J ends were trimmed by 3 bases and 7 bases, with 10 bases remaining between them. CDR3 length: 14 amino acids. Germline assignment: CDR1 MNHNS and CDR2 SASEGT. The CDR3 DNA is TGTGCCAGCAGTGAGGGGGTGGGAAATTCACCCCTCCACTTT. Encoded protein: CASSEGVGNSPLHF.

This rearrangement joins TRBV10-2 to TRBJ1-1, with D possibly matching TRBD1 (5 bases). Germline V gene sequence: CDR1 WSHSY, CDR2 SAAADI. V was pared by 2 bases and J by 1 base, with 8 bases between. The CDR3 covers 14 residues. The CDR3 is CASSEGAPNTEAFF. The CDR3 region has the DNA TGCGCCAGCAGTGAGGGGGCCCCGAACACTGAAGCTTTCTTT.

The rearrangement links TRBV30 to TRBJ2-5; D is uncertain. The CDR3 is made up of 14 amino acids. V was cut by 0 bases and J by 5 bases, with 13 bases left in between. Germline V gene lookup returns CDR1 GTSNPN and CDR2 SVGIG (reference sequence). The CDR3 nucleotides read TGTGCCTGGAGTGTTGGTAGGGAACGGGAGACCCAGTACTTC. Protein: CAWSVGRERETQYF.

The chain recombines TRBV5-4 with TRBJ1-1; 7 bases map to TRBD1. The CDR3 sequence is 15 residues long. Germline V lookup: CDR1 SGHNT, CDR2 YYREEE (reference sequence). The V and J ends lost 2 bases and 10 bases, in that order; junction bases with no gene match: 14. DNA of the CDR3: TGTGCCAGCAGCTTTCCGACAGGGTCCCTAGAAGGAGCTTTCTTT. Translated, it gives CASSFPTGSLEGAFF.

The genes are TRBV6-6 and TRBJ2-5, with D perhaps TRBD2 (6 bases). Trimming took 2 bases from V and 5 from J, leaving 12 bases between them. The germline CDR1 and CDR2 sequences are MNHNY and SVGAGI (reference sequence). CDR3 length: 14 amino acids. The DNA of the CDR3 is TGTGCCAGCAGTTACGGAGGGGTCGGGGAGACCCAGTACTTC. Translation: CASSYGGVGETQYF.

The V gene is TRBV11-2, the J gene TRBJ2-3; 7 bases are shared with TRBD2. Trimming at V came to 2 bases and at J to 3 bases, leaving 11 bases not matched to a gene. The germline V gene has CDR1 SGHAT and CDR2 FQNNGV. The CDR3 has 17 residues. The CDR3 here is CASSLSGVWAGTDTQYF. The CDR3 region has the DNA TGTGCCAGCAGCTTAAGCGGGGTCTGGGCAGGTACAGATACGCAGTATTTT.

This clone was detected only a few times. The chain has TRBV5-5 and TRBJ1-2, with D uncertain. Trimming left V 4 bases short and J 8 bases short, with 15 bases between. The CDR3 spans 13 residues. Germline CDR1 SGHKS, CDR2 YYEKEE (reference sequence). In nucleotides, the CDR3 is TGTGCCAGCAGCCCAAGCGGACGAACCGGCTACACCTTC. This encodes CASSPSGRTGYTF.

About this clone: A much larger clone lies one base from this, so it may be a read error. V is TRBV7-2 and J is TRBJ1-3, with 7 bases that match TRBD1. CDR1 SGHTA and CDR2 FQGNSA come from the germline V gene. This CDR3 is 15 amino acids long. Losses at the gene ends were 5 bases for V and 0 bases for J; bases not matched to a gene: 4. The CDR3 spells CASSPGQLSGNTIYF. DNA for the CDR3: TGTGCCAGCAGCCCGGGACAGCTCTCTGGAAACACCATATATTTT.

The chain employs TRBV6-1 and TRBJ1-3; possible D gene TRBD1, 5 bases. The germline V and J ends were trimmed by 6 bases and 9 bases, with 9 bases remaining between them. Germline V gene data show CDR1 as MNHNS and CDR2 as SASEGT. The CDR3 length is 11 residues. The CDR3: CASSFGGTIYF. The CDR3 region has the DNA TGTGCCAGCAGCTTCGGGGGCACCATATATTTT.

As concerns this clone: The sample contains more than one DNA sequence encoding this CDR3. V is TRBV7-9 and J is TRBJ1-2, with D perhaps matching TRBD1 (5 bases). Between the trimmed V and J ends, which lost 3 bases and 1 base, there was a span of 9 bases. Germline V lookup: CDR1 SEHNR, CDR2 FQNEAQ (reference sequence). This CDR3 spans 14 amino acids. The chain's CDR3 is CASSLGGYNYGYTF. DNA of the CDR3: TGTGCCAGCAGCTTGGGGGGTTATAACTATGGCTACACCTTC.

The chain recombines TRBV5-1 with TRBJ2-5; 10 nucleotides agree with TRBD2. CDR3 length equals 15 residues. With V trimmed by 4 bases and J by 3 bases, 6 bases remained unmatched. CDR1 is SGHRS and CDR2 is YFSETQ in the germline V gene. The CDR3 region has the DNA TGCGCCAGCAGCACCCTAGCGGGGGTCGAAGAGACCCAGTACTTC. Its protein product is CASSTLAGVEETQYF. The entire variable domain, with the rest obtained from reference TRBV5-1 and TRBJ2-5, is as follows: KAGVTQTPRYLIKTRGQQVTLSCSPISGHRSVSWYQQTPGQGLQFLFEYFSETQRNKGNFPGRFSGRQFSNSRSEMNVSTLELGDSALYLCASSTLAGVEETQYFGPGTRLLVL.

V gene TRBV12-5 combines with J gene TRBJ2-3, with 13 bases that match TRBD2. Germline lookup yields CDR1 LGHNT and CDR2 FRNRAP. The CDR3 extends over 17 amino acids. V lost 3 bases and J lost 7; bases outside the gene matches: 10. CDR3: CASGFHDTSGGANTQYF. The CDR3 bases are TGTGCTAGTGGTTTTCACGATACTAGCGGGGGGGCAAATACGCAGTATTTT.

The chain uses TRBV5-6 and TRBJ2-3; a weak D match, TRBD1 (6 bases). V was pared by 1 base and J by 4 bases, with 13 bases between. This CDR3 spans 15 amino acids. From germline, CDR1 is SGHDT and CDR2 YYEEEE. The CDR3 nucleotides are TGTGCCAGCAGCTTGACAGGGTTAAGTTCAGATACGCAGTATTTT. It encodes CASSLTGLSSDTQYF.

This chain connects TRBV2 to TRBJ1-2; D is uncertain. The CDR3 has 15 residues. Trimming pared 0 bases from V and 4 bases from J, leaving 12 bases between. CDR1 and CDR2 from the germline V gene are SNHLY and FYNNEI. CDR3 sequence: CASSEASASAYGYTF. CDR3 nucleotide sequence: TGTGCCAGCAGTGAAGCGTCCGCCAGTGCCTATGGCTACACCTTC.

This clone was seen once. CDR3 in amino acids: CASSPHGPLGTGGKGEQYF. The CDR3 DNA reads TGTGCCAGCTCACCCCACGGACCTCTAGGGACAGGGGGTAAGGGCGAGCAGTACTTC. The genes are TRBV18 and TRBJ2-7, with 11 bases matching TRBD1. CDR1 KGHSH and CDR2 LQKENI come from the germline V gene. The CDR3 runs 19 residues. Germline trimming cut 3 bases from V and 6 bases from J; bases unmatched to any gene: 19.

A remark on this clone: This same CDR3 is encoded by further DNA sequences in the sample. CDR3 residues: CASRGGNEQFF. Written as DNA, the CDR3 is TGTGCCAGCCGGGGTGGGAATGAGCAGTTCTTC. This rearrangement joins TRBV6-5 to TRBJ2-1; maybe TRBD2 (5 bases). The CDR3 is 11 amino acids. Germline CDR1 MNHEY, CDR2 SVGAGI. V gave up 8 bases and J gave up 7 bases, with 9 bases separating them.

The V gene is TRBV10-3, the J gene TRBJ2-7; D call uncertain. The germline V and J ends were trimmed by 10 bases and 2 bases, with 15 bases remaining between them. This CDR3 has 13 residues. CDR1 is ENHRY, CDR2 SYGVKD, per germline. The CDR3 protein is CATQIQFTYEQYF. In DNA, the CDR3 is TGTGCCACCCAGATACAGTTTACCTACGAGCAGTACTTC.

The rearrangement links TRBV5-4 to TRBJ2-7; 8 nucleotides align to TRBD2. The CDR3 has 15 amino acids. The V and J ends lost 3 bases and 0 bases, in that order; junction bases with no gene match: 5. Germline CDR1 is SGHNT and CDR2 is YYREEE (reference sequence). CDR3 sequence (DNA): TGTGCCAGCAGCTCCGGGAGGGGGAGCTCCTACGAGCAGTACTTC. Amino acid sequence: CASSSGRGSSYEQYF.

The chain joins TRBV10-3 to TRBJ1-5; D possibly corresponds to TRBD1 (5 bases). The CDR3 is 14 amino acids. CDR1 ENHRY and CDR2 SYGVKD come from the germline V gene. The V gene lost 2 bases and the J gene lost 4 bases, with 9 bases spanning the gap. The CDR3 sequence: CAISEGGGNQPQHF. Written as DNA, the CDR3 is TGTGCCATCAGTGAGGGGGGGGGTAATCAGCCCCAGCATTTT.